These 5 T cell receptor beta chains originate from one sample sequenced in a study of identical twins (dated by TCRdb to about 2016). Library prep was done by 5' RACE. The instrument given in TCRdb is Illumina HiSeq 2000. TCRdb reanalyzed the raw reads on its own, using fastp at Q25 for trimming and MiXCR for clone calling, and kept in-frame beta chains. Rows are combined by CDR3 protein, so each entry shows the most common genes and DNA. Recorded for this sample are roughly 470,000 distinct CDR3 sequences; approximately 15% of them occurred a single time. Approximately 1% of the sample comes from the top ten. These data are also associated with another study on yellow fever vaccine responses in identical twins.

Input material: CD4+ T cells sorted from blood. The origin of the receptors is a young woman in good health.

The V and J genes are TRBV30 and TRBJ2-2; D possibly corresponds to TRBD2 (6 bases). The CDR3 is 15 amino acids. Germline values: CDR1 GTSNPN, CDR2 SVGIG (reference sequence). Trimming stripped 0 bases from V and 8 bases from J, with 16 bases between. In DNA, the CDR3 is TGTGCCTGGAGTGTACTGGGCGGGATGGCTGGGGAGCTGTTTTTT. Translated: CAWSVLGGMAGELFF.

The chain couples TRBV10-3 to TRBJ2-5, with D maybe TRBD2 (7 bases). The CDR3 sequence is 12 residues long. V was clipped by 10 bases and J by 5 bases, with 14 bases between them. From germline, CDR1 is ENHRY and CDR2 SYGVKD. The CDR3 sequence: CATSQGGETQYF. The CDR3 coding sequence is TGTGCCACCTCACAGGGAGGGGAGACCCAGTACTTC.

The J gene is TRBJ2-5, the V gene TRBV20-1; unclear D gene. Germline assignment: CDR1 DFQATT and CDR2 SNEGSKA (reference sequence). This CDR3 has 13 residues. Trimming stripped 4 bases from V and 0 bases from J, with 9 bases between. The CDR3 sequence: CSATGWYQETQYF. The CDR3 DNA follows: TGCAGTGCTACAGGCTGGTACCAAGAGACCCAGTACTTC.

In its sample, this clonotype was seen a few times. This chain uses TRBV20-1 with TRBJ2-2; TRBD1 might be the D (6 bases). The CDR3 spans 15 residues. Trimming removed 5 bases from V and 5 bases from J, with 18 bases in between. Looked up from germline, CDR1 is DFQATT and CDR2 is SNEGSKA (reference sequence). CDR3 protein: CSASYSRGGTGELFF. CDR3 DNA sequence: TGCAGTGCTTCATACAGCAGGGGTGGTACCGGGGAGCTGTTTTTT.

This clonotype was seen only a few times. V is TRBV2 and J is TRBJ1-1; D gene uncertain. This CDR3 spans 15 amino acids. The germline CDR1 and CDR2 sequences are SNHLY and FYNNEI. V lost 3 bases and J lost 0, with 11 bases in between. As DNA, the CDR3 is TGTGCCAGCAGTGATGGTGGAGTCATGAACACTGAAGCTTTCTTT. It yields the protein CASSDGGVMNTEAFF.